This T cell receptor beta chain appears in the sequencing data of a study of CXCR3-negative and CXCR3-positive naive CD8 T cells. Study results and caveats: CXCR3-expressing naive cells carried TRB CDR3s more hydrophobic than those of CXCR3-negative naive cells. The naive subsets expressed comparable surface CD5, and the authors inferred TCR strength from TRB CDR3 properties.

The germline gives CDR1 SGHKS, CDR2 YYEKEE (reference sequence). This CDR3 has 15 amino acids. 5' RACE with UMI labels generated the TRB cDNA libraries. TCRdb derives one entry per CDR3 protein from the 5' RACE reads, leaving out DNA. Its table records roughly 71,000 distinct CDR3 sequences. Turning to this clonotype: The target antigen is unknown.

The sequenced material came from naive CXCR3- CD8+ T cells from blood. The subset here: CD45RO-CCR7+CD27+CD95- naive CD8+ T cells lacking CXCR3 (TNR3-). The clonotype was recovered from a human donor in good health. Some clones in this sample may be carry-over from other donors' samples. V gene TRBV5-5 combines with J gene TRBJ2-7; TCRdb names TRBD2, which stays unverified in the absence of DNA. The CDR3: CASSLVLAGNYEQYF.